The sample holds one count of the clone carrying this T cell receptor beta chain. A read error is likely, as this CDR3 ends without the conserved phenylalanine or tryptophan. The limits of the CDR3 on the DNA are not certain, so only TCRdb's listed CDR3 is given. This sample's RNA came from whole unsorted tissue. Distant lung tissue was collected more than 3 cm away from the tumor edge. The data are from a study of tumor and adjacent non-tumor tissue in lung cancer. The library came from three nested PCR rounds adapted from ARM-PCR protocols. TCRdb fed the multiplex PCR reads into MiXCR, producing one record per CDR3 protein. This table has around 82,000 distinct CDR3 sequences, roughly 80% appearing once. Germline CDR1 SGHAT, CDR2 FQNNGV. The CDR3 adds up to 14 amino acids, both ends counted.

The chain is built from TRBV11-2 and TRBJ1-1. The sequence came from a man between 60 and 75 years old with non-small cell lung cancer. Sequencing was performed on distant non-tumor lung tissue. The CDR3: CSSSLVGRDTEALI.